What follows are 8 T cell receptor beta chains derived from one specimen sequenced in a study of blood T cell repertoires in COVID-19 (TCRdb year 2020). Library preparation used the immunoSEQ multiplex PCR assay. TCRdb mirrors the immuneACCESS table, restricted to in-frame sequences. Some clones are absent from its copies; in checked studies, under half trace to an unresolved V gene, and the reason for the others is unknown. For this sample the table gives hundreds of thousands of clones, of which around 88% were detected only once. 4.1% of the sample is held by the ten biggest clonotypes. The sequenced sample was PBMCs or T cells enriched from blood (not recorded which). These receptors originate from a woman between 25 and 40 years old who had recovered from COVID-19.

The chain carries TRBV11-2 and TRBJ2-3; a weak D match, TRBD1 (5 bases). Germline lookup yields CDR1 SGHAT and CDR2 FQNNGV. This CDR3 is built from 13 residues. V dropped 3 bases and J dropped 8 bases, with 12 bases sitting between them. The CDR3 DNA reads as TGTGCCAGCAGCTTCCAGGGTACCGTTACGCAGTATTTT. Translating it yields CASSFQGTVTQYF.

V and J are TRBV5-1 and TRBJ2-5; 9 positions match TRBD2. The trim removed 3 bases at V and 4 bases at J, leaving 7 bases unmatched. This CDR3 spans 15 amino acids. CDR1 is SGHRS, CDR2 YFSETQ, per germline. In nucleotides, the CDR3 is TGCGCCAGCAGCTCGTTAGCGGGAGACACAGAGACCCAGTACTTC. Amino acids: CASSSLAGDTETQYF.

This chain joins TRBV7-3 and TRBJ2-3; the match to TRBD2 covers 8 bases. The CDR3 spans 14 residues. With 0 bases clipped from V and 6 bases from J, the junction kept 2 bases outside the gene matches. CDR1 is SGHTA and CDR2 is FQGTGA in the germline V gene. CDR3 coding DNA: TGTGCCAGCAGCTTAACCGGGAGGGGTGATACGCAGTATTTT. Protein: CASSLTGRGDTQYF.

The CDR3 loop reads CAMEEGLRQPQHF. The CDR3, as DNA: TGTGCTATGGAGGAGGGCCTTCGTCAGCCCCAGCATTTT. J is TRBJ1-5 and V is TRBV30; no clear D gene. This CDR3 contains 13 residues. Germline CDR1 GTSNPN, CDR2 SVGIG (reference sequence).

V usage is TRBV29-1 and J usage is TRBJ1-1, with a tentative D call TRBD1 (5 bases). The CDR3 length is 12 residues. Trimming took off 4 bases at V and 10 bases at J, with 16 bases between the two ends. In germline, CDR1 is SQVTM, CDR2 ANQGSEA. The CDR3 reads CSVGRQGSRAFF. Written as DNA, the CDR3 is TGCAGCGTTGGTAGGCAGGGTTCTCGAGCTTTCTTT.

The chain uses TRBV5-1 and TRBJ2-2, with 9 positions matching TRBD2. The J segment lost 2 bases and the V segment lost 1 base, leaving 6 bases of the junction unmatched. From germline, CDR1 is SGHRS and CDR2 YFSETQ. This CDR3 region has 17 residues. The CDR3 nucleotides are TGCGCCAGCAGCTTGCCCAAGCGGGAGGCCAACACCGGGGAGCTGTTTTTT. It is translated as CASSLPKREANTGELFF.

V is TRBV5-6 and J is TRBJ2-3, with TRBD2 matching 9 bases. The CDR3 runs to 16 residues. After removal of 4 bases from V and 1 base from J, the junction contained 7 bases not matched to a gene. The germline V gene encodes CDR1 SGHDT and CDR2 YYEEEE. CDR3 region: CASSAGTSRRTDTQYF. CDR3 sequence (DNA): TGTGCCAGCAGCGCGGGGACTAGCAGGCGCACAGATACGCAGTATTTT.

The chain recombines TRBV30 with TRBJ1-5; TRBD1 matches at 8 bases. After removal of 2 bases from V and 2 bases from J, the junction contained 8 bases not matched to a gene. The CDR3 is made up of 16 amino acids. The germline V gene has CDR1 GTSNPN and CDR2 SVGIG (reference sequence). The CDR3 reads CAWSPNSGGGNQPQHF. CDR3 DNA: TGTGCCTGGAGTCCAAATTCAGGGGGCGGCAATCAGCCCCAGCATTTT.